The T cell receptor beta chain under discussion was sequenced for a study of blood T cell repertoires in COVID-19. Study overall: Italy, Spain and the United States were the sources of the convalescent and acute COVID-19 samples. The cDNA or gDNA used as material had been derived from T cells, B-cell-depleted T cells, or PBMCs.

The CDR3 sequence is 16 residues long. The trim removed 5 bases at V and 3 bases at J, leaving 9 bases unmatched. Germline V gives CDR1 SGHVS, CDR2 FQNEAQ. Authors' methods: Estimates of nucleated cell counts were drawn from the amplification of reference gene primers. Data came from immunoSEQ multiplex PCR; TCRdb stores just in-frame clones and leaves some out. V and J calls plus clone size are reproduced from that table; the DNA served to infer D and trimming. The table includes under 200,000 clones, roughly 87% detected once. The TCR originated in a woman aged 40 to 50 with acute or convalescent COVID-19. The chain joins TRBV7-8 to TRBJ2-7, with 11 bases matching TRBD2. Sequencing was carried out using peripheral blood. In nucleotides, the CDR3 is TGTGCCAGCAGCCCCTATCGACTAGCGGGAAACTACGAGCAGTACTTC. As protein: CASSPYRLAGNYEQYF.